This record looks at one TCR beta chain sequence and its context. Its antigen is unidentified. The sample originates from a study of T cells in localized non-small cell lung cancer. Findings and caveats of the study: Among the top 100 tumor clones, a median around 60 appeared in adjacent lung.

Here immunoSEQ multiplex PCR was the method, and the copy in TCRdb shows in-frame clones only, minus some. The repertoire holds 50,000 to 70,000 clones, with approximately 90% as singletons. This CDR3 spans 16 amino acids. V shed 0 bases and J shed 5 bases, with 16 bases lying between them. Germline assignment: CDR1 MGHRA and CDR2 YSYEKL. The chain is built from TRBV4-1 and TRBJ1-2, with D possibly TRBD1 on 5 matching bases. This receptor was taken from a man between 35 and 75 years old with stage I lung adenocarcinoma. The material sequenced was peripheral blood, taken before any cancer treatment. This CDR3 is CASSQEFGAGSYGYTF. DNA of the CDR3: TGCGCCAGCAGCCAAGAATTTGGGGCAGGGAGTTATGGCTACACCTTC.